This T cell receptor (beta chain) was recovered during a study of cytomegalovirus exposure and HLA in healthy donors (dated 2017 in TCRdb). Context from the whole study: According to an earlier analysis of a few hundred of the donors, 200 million or so T cells yielded 117 million unique TCR beta sequences and approximately 300 Gb of sequence data. An early release covering roughly 580 HLA-typed donors comprised about 290 gigabases of sequencing data and tens of millions of unique TCR sequences. Of the 398 genotyped donors, about 84% fell in the genetic ancestry cluster associated with self-reported Caucasian donors. The study was designed to test whether signatures of past pathogen exposure could be identified by cataloging public T cell receptors. The study used immunosequencing to profile the T cell repertoires of under 700 subjects and linked those repertoires to cytomegalovirus serostatus. A separate validation cohort of 90 to 150 different subjects was used in addition to the roughly 670-subject first cohort. To predict cytomegalovirus infection status, the study brought together high-throughput TCR immunosequencing, statistical association of individual TCRs with disease status, and machine learning. To study patterns of TCR occurrence, a later analysis re-analyzed previously published TCR beta repertoires from 700 or so donors and added high-resolution HLA genotyping. Rather than drawing on any new phenotypic data, the later analysis identified candidate immune exposures from TCR beta sequences and the way those sequences occurred across donors. In an earlier analysis of around 540 of the donors, high-throughput TCR beta sequencing was used to judge whether each TCR beta V gene segment behaved as functional or pseudogenic. Donor age, sex, ethnicity and CMV serostatus were collected together with the repertoire data. A later genetic analysis used genome-wide SNP genotypes for about 55% of the 666 donors, treating that subset as a discovery cohort. Every repertoire in the discovery cohort had been generated on one and the same sequencing platform. HLA typing covered class I and class II loci at four-digit resolution. The number of donors typed differed by locus, with about 629-630 for A, B, C, DRB1 and DQB1, roughly 520 for DQA1, approximately 580 for DPA1, and some 440 for DPB1. About five DR-DQ haplotypes were treated as single units for association and clustering because of strong linkage in the cohort. Among about 370 genotyped donors of the cohort, an average of approximately 240,000 unique TCR beta nucleotide sequences was sequenced per donor, of which about 18% were non-productive. The full study reports these points: The presence/absence analyses assumed that sequencing depth was roughly uniform across donors, and that assumption may not be true. While some public TCRs were present in many individuals, most TCR sequences turned up only very rarely across donors. The authors suggested that the approach could potentially be extended to other disease states and immunological phenotypes. HLA typing was unavailable for some donors at each locus, so association tests used only the typed subset. In both the original and validation cohorts, the classifier was reported to diagnose cytomegalovirus status with high specificity and sensitivity. According to a later genetic analysis, donors in an Asian-associated ancestry cluster had fewer N-insertions in productive TCRs than the roughly 660-donor mean. A later analysis found that most CMV-associated TCR beta chains appeared HLA-restricted, with HLA associations seemingly driven largely by CMV exposure. In vitro tests confirmed that a few of the cytomegalovirus-associated TCR beta chains recognize cytomegalovirus antigens. In a later analysis, TCR association rates were found to vary across HLA loci, with the most associated TCRs seen for DRB1 alleles and the fewest for HLA-C alleles. Because the 87-base-pair reads could not distinguish some IMGT-functional V segments, including TRBV6-2 and TRBV6-3, those segments were excluded. At a false discovery rate of 0.05, a later analysis linked 15,000 to 20,000 TCR beta sequences to specific HLA alleles. Correlated functional status among segregating V segments might be attributable to linkage disequilibrium, but an unknown experimental factor could not be ruled out. When HLA alleles, especially DR and DQ, strongly co-occurred, TCR associations were difficult to assign to individual alleles. A total of about 180 TCR beta chains were listed by the study as associated with cytomegalovirus. In an earlier analysis of 587 of the donors, most TCR beta V segments appeared in productive rearrangements about 90% or about 30% of the time, broadly matching IMGT annotations. The cohort was sequenced for TCR beta chains only, and without alpha or paired-chain data the features that could be detected were limited. A cluster of highly shared sequence variants was judged likely to be a technical artifact of the sequencing pipeline. In a later analysis, several top co-occurrence clusters were reported to appear linked to parvovirus B19, influenza, CMV and Epstein-Barr virus. In a later genetic analysis, a missense DCLRE1C variant was associated with V-gene and J-gene trimming of TCR beta chains, and the association was replicated in an independent cohort. The only immune exposure information available for the cohort was CMV serostatus. Over 15 rarely observed V segments, including chromosome 9 orphons, were excluded from the earlier analysis of about 500 of the donors because counts were too low. A further reported finding was that TCR beta sequences accurately predicted the HLA-A and HLA-B alleles for most subjects in the first cohort. In a later analysis, HLA-associated TCR beta chains showed more clonal expansion and lower generation probabilities than non-associated chains that were equally common.

Library preparation used the immunoSEQ multiplex PCR assay. For the multiplex PCR, a mixture combining 60 forward primers for TCR Vbeta segments and 13 reverse primers for TCR Jbeta segments was used. The CDR3 region of rearranged TCR beta genes was amplified from genomic DNA with a multiplex PCR assay. Amplified TCR beta libraries were sequenced as 87-base-pair reads on the Illumina HiSeq System. Per the original workflow: Across the roughly 670 repertoires, a later analysis counted tens of millions of unique TCR beta chains, roughly 11 million of which were shared by at least two donors. To remove PCR and sequencing errors, raw reads were error-corrected and collapsed into unique sequences using a nearest-neighbor algorithm that merged closely related sequences. To assign V, D and J gene segments, CDR3 sequences were aligned to IMGT reference sequences. For a sequence to be retained, a match of at least six nucleotides was required to both a V gene segment and a J gene segment. Rearrangements were classified as productive when the CDR3 lacked stop codons and remained in frame with V and J, and all other rearrangements were classified as non-productive. CDR3 was defined by IMGT convention, running from the second conserved V-encoded cysteine to the conserved J-encoded phenylalanine. The earlier analysis of roughly 590 of the donors excluded sequences that lacked an unambiguous match to a single V gene segment. An earlier analysis of a few hundred of the donors classified V segments as functional when productive rearrangements were above 56.7% and as segregating when the standard deviation between donors was above 5%. A statistical classification framework was built to diagnose cytomegalovirus status from the catalog of TCR beta chain sequences. A later analysis assigned V and J genes by comparing TCR nucleotide sequences with IMGT/GENE-DB human TR gene sequences. Using the TCRdist pipeline, a later analysis assigned CDR3 sequences along with most-parsimonious VDJ recombination scenarios. In a later analysis, each TCR beta chain was defined by its CDR3 amino acid sequence together with its V-gene family, and reads without a unique V-gene family were excluded. As a way to deal with suspected cross-contamination and a sequencing artifact, a later analysis dropped 450 to 600 nucleotide sequences that were highly shared and had low generation probability. A later analysis calculated a clonal expansion index for each public chain from normalized within-repertoire ranks of inferred template counts. In a later analysis, generation probabilities were computed with a VDJ recombination model fitted to out-of-frame rearrangements, and the resulting probabilities were checked against IGoR. In a later analysis, hypergeometric tests were used to score TCR-TCR, TCR-HLA and TCR-CMV co-occurrence, with a repertoire-size bias correction applied to TCR pairs. A later analysis estimated false discovery rates by permuting HLA or CMV assignments 20 times. In a later analysis, co-occurring TCRs were grouped with DBSCAN, and TCRdist sequence similarity was added when clustering was performed within HLA-allele-positive subsets. Repertoires with fewer than 30,000 or more than 120,000 public chains were left out of co-occurrence clustering, as were four to six repertoires with anomalous nucleotide sharing. Here the immuneACCESS table is served through TCRdb, limited to in-frame sequences with V and J called. Missing clones are a known gap in these copies; in checked studies unresolved V genes cover under half, and the rest lacks a known reason. Clonal size and the V and J genes are those of that table, whereas D and trimming came from the DNA. Recorded for this sample are 50,000 or so clones; about 69% of them occurred a single time. Over 30% of the sample goes to the ten largest clones.

To note about this clone: The antigen it binds to is not known. No much larger clone exists at a distance of one base, and base qualities are not known.

The cohort was made up of around 720 healthy bone marrow donors. Cohort members were all nominally healthy when sampled, although unrecorded immune exposures were likely present. The donor was CMV seropositive and belonged to the group of 250 to 350 seropositive cohort members. A peripheral blood sample was provided by each donor, and peripheral blood mononuclear cells were used for TCR beta sequencing. Genomic DNA extraction from the blood cell samples was performed with the Qiagen DNeasy Blood Extraction Kit. V loses 3 bases, J loses 4 bases, and the germline ends lie 15 bases apart. From the cysteine through the phenylalanine, the CDR3 covers 15 amino acids. The DNA shown is the 45-base CDR3, in frame from base 1. CDR1 and CDR2 were assigned from the germline V gene as SNHLY and FYNNEI.

The chain is made from TRBV2 and TRBJ1-1; the D segment could be TRBD1, given 5 matching bases. The source is a man in his forties in good health and CMV-seropositive. Sequences were obtained from PBMCs. The CDR3 has the sequence CASSESSGLGTEAFF. In nucleotide form, the sequence is TGTGCCAGCAGTGAGTCGTCAGGGCTGGGCACTGAAGCTTTCTTT.